A single sample gave rise to the 7 T cell receptor beta chains below, sequenced in a study of T-cell memory formation after mild COVID-19. MiXCR, applied by TCRdb to the 5' RACE reads, yields one record per CDR3 protein. The sample consists of around 390,000 distinct CDR3 sequences, 16% of them appearing once. The sample taken for sequencing was PBMCs or a T cell subset sorted from them (not recorded which). The receptor set was obtained from a man between 18 and 35 years old who had mild COVID-19 (a few samples of this study predate the infection). Cell type and time point are not known.

The chain links TRBV7-9 to TRBJ2-5, with unresolved D. The germline V gene has CDR1 SEHNR and CDR2 FQNEAQ (reference sequence). Trimming stripped 2 bases from V and 3 bases from J, with 10 bases between. There are 14 residues in the CDR3. The CDR3 region has the DNA TGTGCCAGCAGCTTAACGATCTCCGAAGAGACCCAGTACTTC. It specifies CASSLTISEETQYF.

This clonotype has ten or more counts. This rearrangement joins TRBV10-2 to TRBJ2-7, with D tentatively TRBD1 (6 bases). Trimming shortened V by 6 bases and J by 2 bases, and 14 bases separated the two germline ends. This CDR3 comprises 14 residues. Germline-derived CDR1 and CDR2 are WSHSY and SAAADI. CDR3 nucleotide sequence: TGCGCCAGCAGGGTACAGGGTTCTCCCTACGAGCAGTACTTC. Its protein is CASRVQGSPYEQYF.

This clonotype showed up just a few times. The chain links TRBV12-3 or TRBV12-4 to TRBJ2-7; D gene ambiguous. The CDR3 extends over 12 amino acids. Trimming removed 5 bases from V and 2 bases from J, with 7 bases in between. CDR3 sequence: CASSIGPYEQYF. The CDR3 nucleotides are TGTGCCAGCAGTATAGGACCCTACGAGCAGTACTTC.

The chain joins TRBV5-1 to TRBJ2-5; 8 positions match TRBD1. CDR1 and CDR2 from the germline V gene are SGHRS and YFSETQ. V gave up 2 bases and J gave up 1 base; unmatched junction bases: 4. This CDR3 region has 15 residues. Here the CDR3 reads CASSLGTGFQETQYF. CDR3 coding DNA: TGCGCCAGCAGCTTAGGGACAGGATTCCAAGAGACCCAGTACTTC.

V and J are TRBV9 and TRBJ2-1; 7 nucleotides align to TRBD2. Looked up from germline, CDR1 is SGDLS and CDR2 is YYNGEE. CDR3 length equals 14 residues. V dropped 4 bases and J dropped 9; count of bases not matched to a gene: 10. The CDR3 reads CASSPPGGGVEQFF. The CDR3 DNA sequence: TGTGCCAGCAGCCCCCCTGGGGGGGGTGTTGAGCAGTTCTTC.

The CDR3 DNA follows: TGTGCCAGCAGTCCTGCGGGGGTGCAAATGACCGGGGAGCTGTTTTTT. Protein sequence: CASSPAGVQMTGELFF. The genes are TRBV12-3 or TRBV12-4 and TRBJ2-2; the match to TRBD2 covers 7 bases. V lost 5 bases to trimming and J lost 5 bases; unmatched junction nucleotides: 11. The CDR3 runs 16 residues.

This clonotype has only a few counts. The rearrangement uses TRBV4-3 and TRBJ1-4; D may be TRBD1 (6 bases). This CDR3 is 15 amino acids long. Germline-derived CDR1 and CDR2 are LGHNA and YSLEER. V was trimmed by 4 bases and J by 2 bases, leaving 11 bases between them. The CDR3 region is CASSRTGSTNEKLFF. CDR3 DNA sequence: TGCGCCAGCAGCCGCACAGGGAGCACTAATGAAAAACTGTTTTTT.